The 31 T cell receptor beta chains below come from one sample, sequenced in a study of cytomegalovirus exposure and HLA in healthy donors. Primers for the PCR totalled 60 Vbeta and 13 Jbeta. Method: immunoSEQ multiplex PCR; TCRdb's copy keeps in-frame clones and lacks some. The repertoire consists of about 120,000 clones, with roughly 80% occurring once and the leading ten covering roughly 2.5%. Material: PBMCs. The origin of the receptors is a woman in her thirties or forties in good health and CMV-seropositive.

The chain carries TRBV4-2 and TRBJ2-3, with TRBD2 matching 11 bases. The CDR3 is 16 residues long. Per the germline V gene, CDR1 is LGHNA and CDR2 is YNFKEQ. The junction had 3 bases not matched to a gene; V was cut back by 4 bases and J by 0 bases. CDR3 loop: CASSPLAGGSTDTQYF. In DNA form, the CDR3 reads TGTGCCAGCAGCCCGCTAGCGGGGGGTAGCACAGATACGCAGTATTTT.

The chain employs TRBV6-1 and TRBJ2-4, with 7 bases that match TRBD1. This CDR3 has 19 residues. Trimming cost V 1 base and J 2 bases; bases outside gene matches: 14. Germline CDR1 reads MNHNS; CDR2 reads SASEGT. The CDR3 loop reads CASSEGTRQGGATKNIQYF. The CDR3 DNA reads TGTGCCAGCAGTGAAGGGACACGACAGGGCGGCGCGACCAAAAACATTCAGTACTTC.

This chain uses TRBV5-1 with TRBJ1-2; TRBD1 aligns across 7 bases. Germline loops: CDR1 SGHRS, CDR2 YFSETQ. The CDR3 is 15 residues long. V lost 4 bases to trimming and J lost 6 bases; unmatched junction nucleotides: 12. The chain's CDR3 is CASSVYMDRRDGYTF. DNA for the CDR3: TGCGCCAGCAGCGTGTATATGGACAGGCGCGATGGCTACACCTTC.

This clone has just a few counts. This chain connects TRBV6-1 to TRBJ2-3, with D unclear. The CDR3 sequence is 17 residues long. CDR1 and CDR2 from the germline V gene are MNHNS and SASEGT. The V gene lost 2 bases and the J gene lost 0 bases, with 15 bases spanning the gap. CDR3 amino acids: CASSERRGVFSTDTQYF. CDR3 DNA sequence: TGTGCCAGCAGTGAACGTCGCGGAGTCTTTAGCACAGATACGCAGTATTTT.

This chain links TRBV30 with TRBJ1-5; TRBD1 is a possible D gene (5 bases). Germline CDR1 and CDR2: GTSNPN and SVGIG (reference sequence). V dropped 2 bases and J dropped 0 bases, with 11 bases sitting between them. This CDR3 is 15 amino acids long. CDR3 DNA: TGTGCCTGGAGTCCTTCGACAGTTAGCAATCAGCCCCAGCATTTT. Protein sequence: CAWSPSTVSNQPQHF.

This clone showed up just a few times. The CDR3 DNA reads TGTGCCATCAGTTTGACAGGGGTCACTGAAGCTTTCTTT. This gives the protein CAISLTGVTEAFF. The chain has TRBV10-3 and TRBJ1-1, with 8 bases matching TRBD1. The length of the CDR3 is 13 residues. Per the germline V gene, CDR1 is ENHRY and CDR2 is SYGVKD. V lost 5 bases, J lost 4 bases, and 3 bases stayed unmatched.

The chain combines TRBV7-2 with TRBJ1-5; 7 bases match TRBD1. V shed 1 base and J 7 bases; nucleotides not matched to a gene: 7. CDR3 length: 15 residues. From germline, CDR1 is SGHTA and CDR2 FQGNSA. This CDR3 reads CASSLDLGGRQPQHF. CDR3 sequence (DNA): TGTGCCAGCAGCTTAGATCTAGGGGGCAGGCAGCCCCAGCATTTT.

J is TRBJ2-7 and V is TRBV5-1; D is perhaps TRBD1 (6 bases). V lost 2 bases and J 2 bases, leaving 11 bases between the germline ends. The CDR3 has 14 residues. The germline V gene encodes CDR1 SGHRS and CDR2 YFSETQ. In DNA, the CDR3 is TGCGCCAGCAGCTTAACTACAGGGACCTACGAGCAGTACTTC. Amino acids: CASSLTTGTYEQYF.

This clone was found once. The rearrangement uses TRBV15 and TRBJ1-5; the D gene is possibly TRBD1 (6 bases). CDR3 length equals 14 residues. Germline CDR1 reads LNHNV; CDR2 reads YYDKDF (reference sequence). Trimming left V 8 bases short and J 1 base short, with 12 bases between. In DNA form, the CDR3 reads TGTGCCACCGCGCCGGACAGAAGCAATCAGCCCCAGCATTTT. Translating it yields CATAPDRSNQPQHF.

This clone was observed once. Germline and junction disagree at one end, which may indicate a read error. The V call is TRBV2, the J call TRBJ1-6; D possibly corresponds to TRBD1 (6 bases). The CDR3 has 14 amino acids. The germline V gene encodes CDR1 SNHLY and CDR2 FYNNEI. The CDR3 loop is CASNEDRRSSPLHF. The CDR3 bases are TGTGCCAGCAATGAAGACAGGAGAAGTTCACCCCTCCACTTT.

The gene calls are TRBV27 and TRBJ1-2, with D tentatively TRBD1 (6 bases). The CDR3 totals 14 residues. From germline, CDR1 is MNHEY and CDR2 SMNVEV (reference sequence). The germline V and J ends were trimmed by 7 bases and 8 bases, with 20 bases remaining between them. CDR3 amino acids: CASKPGGTVGGYTF. The CDR3 nucleotides are TGTGCCAGCAAACCGGGGGGCACAGTGGGCGGCTACACCTTC.

In the case of this clone: An end of the junction does not agree with germline; a read error may underlie this. The sample has other DNA sequences that encode this CDR3 too. The chain uses TRBV4-2 and TRBJ1-6; TRBD1 matches 7 bases. This CDR3 has 18 amino acids. Germline values: CDR1 LGHNA, CDR2 YNFKEQ. The CDR3 spells CASSQANTNRGHNSPLHF. CDR3 nucleotide sequence: TGTGCCAGCAGCCAAGCAAATACCAACAGGGGACATAATTCCCCCCTCCACTTT.

This clone was observed once. The chain is built from TRBV4-1 and TRBJ1-4, with TRBD1 matching over 8 bases. The germline V gene encodes CDR1 MGHRA and CDR2 YSYEKL. The CDR3 length is 15 residues. V gave up 0 bases and J gave up 7 bases; unmatched junction bases: 4. The CDR3 reads CASSQEDRAGEKLFF. CDR3 coding DNA: TGCGCCAGCAGCCAAGAGGACAGGGCGGGTGAAAAACTGTTTTTT.

V is TRBV6-5 and J is TRBJ2-3, with 11 nucleotides matching TRBD2. V lost 2 bases and J lost 2; bases outside the gene matches: 3. The CDR3 has 16 residues. Germline V gene sequence: CDR1 MNHEY, CDR2 SVGAGI. CDR3 nucleotides: TGTGCCAGCAGTTACGCGGGACTAGCGGTCACAGATACGCAGTATTTT. Translation: CASSYAGLAVTDTQYF.

The chain has TRBV7-9 and TRBJ2-5, with 7 nucleotides matching TRBD2. Trimming took 1 base from V and 2 from J; bases not matched to a gene: 4. Germline CDR1 and CDR2: SEHNR and FQNEAQ (reference sequence). The CDR3 runs to 15 residues. For the CDR3, the DNA is TGTGCCAGCAGCTTAGGTGGGCGGGGGCAAGAGACCCAGTACTTC. Translating gives CASSLGGRGQETQYF.

This clone showed up just once. The V call is TRBV6-1, the J call TRBJ2-7; the match to TRBD1 covers 11 bases. The germline gives CDR1 MNHNS, CDR2 SASEGT. V lost 7 bases, J lost 4 bases, and 9 bases stayed unmatched. This CDR3 has 15 residues. CDR3 sequence: CASTQGGTGGYEQYF. The CDR3 DNA sequence: TGTGCCAGCACCCAGGGGGGGACAGGGGGTTACGAGCAGTACTTC.

This rearrangement joins TRBV5-1 to TRBJ1-1; TRBD1 agrees at 7 bases. CDR1 SGHRS and CDR2 YFSETQ come from the germline V gene. This CDR3 spans 13 amino acids. The V and J ends lost 5 bases and 4 bases, in that order; junction bases with no gene match: 5. CDR3 DNA: TGCGCCAGCAGTGGTCCAGGGGGCACTGAAGCTTTCTTT. It yields the protein CASSGPGGTEAFF.

The chain is built from TRBV29-1 and TRBJ2-4, with a weak D call TRBD2 (6 bases). This CDR3 is 14 amino acids long. CDR1 and CDR2 (germline): SQVTM, ANQGSEA. The V and J ends lost 3 bases and 10 bases respectively, with 19 bases between them. This CDR3 is CSVEDSPGLPIQYF. In DNA form, the CDR3 reads TGCAGCGTTGAGGACTCGCCGGGACTCCCAATTCAGTACTTC.

This chain connects TRBV7-8 to TRBJ1-2, with D maybe TRBD1 (5 bases). The CDR3 sequence is 15 residues long. V was pared by 5 bases and J by 3 bases, with 16 bases between. Germline CDR1 is SGHVS and CDR2 is FQNEAQ. The CDR3 is CASSPRPLGDYGYTF. The CDR3 DNA sequence: TGTGCCAGCAGCCCCAGACCGCTAGGGGACTATGGCTACACCTTC.

The chain combines TRBV5-1 with TRBJ2-5, with 10 bases fitting TRBD2. V shed 0 bases and J 1 base; nucleotides not matched to a gene: 3. The CDR3 length is 16 residues. The germline CDR1 and CDR2 sequences are SGHRS and YFSETQ. CDR3 in DNA: TGCGCCAGCAGCTTGGAACTAGCGGGATCCCAAGAGACCCAGTACTTC. Encoded protein: CASSLELAGSQETQYF.

The V call is TRBV7-2, the J call TRBJ2-1; the match to TRBD2 covers 8 bases. The CDR3 is 15 residues long. V was pared by 2 bases and J by 1 base, with 1 base of the junction left unmatched. The germline V gene encodes CDR1 SGHTA and CDR2 FQGNSA. DNA for the CDR3: TGTGCCAGCAGCTTACGCGGGGGGTCCTACAATGAGCAGTTCTTC. Its protein is CASSLRGGSYNEQFF.

V is TRBV9 and J is TRBJ1-2; 7 positions match TRBD1. Germline CDR1 reads SGDLS; CDR2 reads YYNGEE. CDR3 size: 13 residues. V lost 5 bases and J lost 6; bases outside the gene matches: 7. The CDR3 loop reads CASSRDREDGYTF. In DNA form, the CDR3 reads TGTGCCAGCAGTCGAGACAGGGAGGATGGCTACACCTTC.

In nucleotides, the CDR3 is TGTGCCAGCAGACATGACAGGAATAATGGCTACACCTTC. Translating gives CASRHDRNNGYTF. The rearrangement links TRBV19 to TRBJ1-2; tentative D call: TRBD1 (6 bases). The CDR3 has 13 amino acids. The germline gives CDR1 LNHDA, CDR2 SQIVND (reference sequence). Trimming took 9 bases from V and 6 from J, leaving 17 bases between them.

The chain recombines TRBV4-1 with TRBJ2-3, with 7 bases lining up with TRBD1. Germline V gene lookup returns CDR1 MGHRA and CDR2 YSYEKL. The length of the CDR3 is 16 residues. V was pared by 1 base and J by 4 bases, with 8 bases of the junction left unmatched. CDR3 in amino acids: CASSQGLGQGADTQYF. The CDR3 nucleotides read TGCGCCAGCAGCCAAGGGCTCGGGCAGGGGGCAGATACGCAGTATTTT.

This rearrangement joins TRBV5-3 to TRBJ1-3; D gene unclear. TRBV5-3 is identified as an open reading frame with a role that is uncertain. V lost 0 bases to trimming and J lost 0 bases, with 10 bases between them. The CDR3 has 16 amino acids. The CDR3 reads CARSLEGRGSGNTIYF. The CDR3 coding sequence is TGTGCCAGAAGCTTGGAAGGACGGGGCTCTGGAAACACCATATATTTT.

The rearrangement links TRBV6-6 to TRBJ2-7; weak D call: TRBD1 (6 bases). The CDR3 has 14 amino acids. The V and J ends lost 5 bases and 2 bases respectively, with 13 bases between them. CDR1 is MNHNY and CDR2 is SVGAGI in the germline V gene (reference sequence). The CDR3 coding sequence is TGTGCCAGCAGTCAGGGGTCGCGGCCCTACGAGCAGTACTTC. Protein product: CASSQGSRPYEQYF.

This sequence joins TRBV11-1 and TRBJ1-5; TRBD1 matches at 7 bases. The CDR3 is 15 amino acids. Losses at the gene ends were 5 bases for V and 4 bases for J; bases not matched to a gene: 8. Germline values: CDR1 SGHAT, CDR2 FQDESV (reference sequence). Written as DNA, the CDR3 is TGTGCCAGCAGCCCAAACAGGGGTCAAAATCAGCCCCAGCATTTT. Translated, it gives CASSPNRGQNQPQHF.

The rearrangement links TRBV25-1 to TRBJ2-2; D perhaps matches TRBD1 (5 bases). Germline V gene data show CDR1 as MGHDK and CDR2 as SYGVNS. V was clipped by 3 bases and J by 5 bases, with 16 bases between them. The CDR3 has 16 residues. CDR3 sequence: CASSDGTWGITGELFF. CDR3 in DNA: TGTGCCAGCAGTGATGGAACATGGGGCATAACCGGGGAGCTGTTTTTT.

The chain couples TRBV9 to TRBJ2-3, with D perhaps matching TRBD2 (6 bases). V lost 3 bases and J lost 3, with 8 bases in between. Germline lookup yields CDR1 SGDLS and CDR2 YYNGEE. The CDR3 extends over 13 amino acids. The CDR3 nucleotides are TGTGCCAGCAGCGCCAGCGGGACAGATACGCAGTATTTT. Residues: CASSASGTDTQYF.

The chain joins TRBV15 to TRBJ1-2; D might be TRBD1 (5 bases). The CDR3 runs to 14 residues. Germline V gene lookup returns CDR1 LNHNV and CDR2 YYDKDF (reference sequence). V was shortened by 0 bases and J by 4 bases, with 9 bases between the two germline ends. The CDR3: CATSRDRGTYGYTF. The CDR3 bases are TGTGCCACCAGCAGAGATAGGGGAACCTATGGCTACACCTTC.

V and J are TRBV6-4 and TRBJ2-3, with TRBD1 matching over 7 bases. The V and J ends lost 3 bases and 3 bases, in that order; junction bases with no gene match: 3. This CDR3 region has 14 residues. Per germline, CDR1 MRHNA and CDR2 SNTAGT. The chain's CDR3 is CASSEKGATDTQYF. The CDR3 bases are TGTGCCAGCAGTGAAAAGGGGGCTACAGATACGCAGTATTTT.